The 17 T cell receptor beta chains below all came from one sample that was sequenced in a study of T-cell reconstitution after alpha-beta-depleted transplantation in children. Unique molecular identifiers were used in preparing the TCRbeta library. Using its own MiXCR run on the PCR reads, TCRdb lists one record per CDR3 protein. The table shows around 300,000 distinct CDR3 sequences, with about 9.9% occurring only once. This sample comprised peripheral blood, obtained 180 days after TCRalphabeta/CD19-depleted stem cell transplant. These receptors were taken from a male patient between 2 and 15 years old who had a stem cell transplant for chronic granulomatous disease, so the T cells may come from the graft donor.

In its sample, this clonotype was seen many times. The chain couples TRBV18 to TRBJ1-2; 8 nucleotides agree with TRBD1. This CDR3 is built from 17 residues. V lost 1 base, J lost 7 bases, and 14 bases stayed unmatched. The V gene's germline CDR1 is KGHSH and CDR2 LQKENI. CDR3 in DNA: TGTGCCAGCTCACCACAGATACACGCGCAGGGGGCAAGTGGCTACACCTTC. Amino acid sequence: CASSPQIHAQGASGYTF.

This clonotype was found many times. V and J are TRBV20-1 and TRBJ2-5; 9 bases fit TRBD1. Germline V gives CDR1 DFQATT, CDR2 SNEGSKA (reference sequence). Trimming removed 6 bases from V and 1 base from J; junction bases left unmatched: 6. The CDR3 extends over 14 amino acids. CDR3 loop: CSAPGQGSQETQYF. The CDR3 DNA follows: TGCAGTGCACCGGGACAGGGAAGCCAAGAGACCCAGTACTTC.

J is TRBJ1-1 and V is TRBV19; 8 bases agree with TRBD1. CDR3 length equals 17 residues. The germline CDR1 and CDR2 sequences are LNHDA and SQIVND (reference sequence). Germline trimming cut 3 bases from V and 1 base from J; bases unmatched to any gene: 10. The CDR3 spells CASSMRAPGQANTEAFF. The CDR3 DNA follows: TGTGCCAGTAGTATGAGAGCCCCGGGACAGGCGAACACTGAAGCTTTCTTT.

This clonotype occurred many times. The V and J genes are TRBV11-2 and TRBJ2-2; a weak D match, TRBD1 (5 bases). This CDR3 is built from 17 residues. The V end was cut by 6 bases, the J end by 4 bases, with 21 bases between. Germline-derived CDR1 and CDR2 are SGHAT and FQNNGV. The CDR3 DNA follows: TGTGCCAGCAGGAGCTTAAAAGGGGTGGGGATCACCGGGGAGCTGTTTTTT. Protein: CASRSLKGVGITGELFF.

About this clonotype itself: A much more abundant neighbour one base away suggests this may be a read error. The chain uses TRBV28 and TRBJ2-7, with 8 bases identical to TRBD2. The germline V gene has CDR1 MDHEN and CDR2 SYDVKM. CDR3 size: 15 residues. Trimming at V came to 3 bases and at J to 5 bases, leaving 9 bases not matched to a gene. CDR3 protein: CASSLPGGPRHEQYF. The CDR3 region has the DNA TGTGCCAGCAGTTTGCCGGGGGGGCCTCGGCACGAGCAGTACTTC. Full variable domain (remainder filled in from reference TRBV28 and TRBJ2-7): DVKVTQSSRYLVKRTGEKVFLECVQDMDHENMFWYRQDPGLGLRLIYFSYDVKMKEKGDIPEGYSVSREKKERFSLILESASTNQTSMYLCASSLPGGPRHEQYFGPGTRLTVT.

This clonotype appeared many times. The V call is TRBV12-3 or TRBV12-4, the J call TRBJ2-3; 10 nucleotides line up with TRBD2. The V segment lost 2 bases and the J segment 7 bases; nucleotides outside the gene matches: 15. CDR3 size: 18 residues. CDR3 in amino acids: CASSLFLWLAGDQNTQYF. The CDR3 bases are TGTGCCAGCAGTTTATTTTTGTGGCTAGCGGGAGACCAGAATACGCAGTATTTT.

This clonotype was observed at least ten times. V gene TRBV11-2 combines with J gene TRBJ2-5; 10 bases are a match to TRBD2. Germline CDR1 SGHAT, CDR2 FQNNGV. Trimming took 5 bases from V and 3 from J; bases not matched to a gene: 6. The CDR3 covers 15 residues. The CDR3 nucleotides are TGTGCCAGCAGCCGGAGCGGGAGGGATGAAGAGACCCAGTACTTC. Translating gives CASSRSGRDEETQYF.

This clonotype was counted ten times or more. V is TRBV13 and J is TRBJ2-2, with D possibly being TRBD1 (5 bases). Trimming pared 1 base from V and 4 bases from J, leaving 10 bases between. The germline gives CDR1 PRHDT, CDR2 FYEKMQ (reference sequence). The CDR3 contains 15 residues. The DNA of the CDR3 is TGTGCCAGCAGCTTAGCAGGGTTGAGCACCGGGGAGCTGTTTTTT. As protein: CASSLAGLSTGELFF. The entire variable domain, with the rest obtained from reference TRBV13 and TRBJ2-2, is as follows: AAGVIQSPRHLIKEKRETATLKCYPIPRHDTVYWYQQGPGQDPQFLISFYEKMQSDKGSIPDRFSAQQFSDYHSELNMSSLELGDSALYFCASSLAGLSTGELFFGEGSRLTVL.

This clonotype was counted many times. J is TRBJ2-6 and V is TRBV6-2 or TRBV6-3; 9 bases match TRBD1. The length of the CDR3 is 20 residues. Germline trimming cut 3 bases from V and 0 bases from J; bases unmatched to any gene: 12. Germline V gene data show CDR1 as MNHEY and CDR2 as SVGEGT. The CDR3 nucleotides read TGTGCCAGCAGTTATTACGGGACAGGGCGCCGGAGCTCTGGGGCCAACGTCCTGACTTTC. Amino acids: CASSYYGTGRRSSGANVLTF.

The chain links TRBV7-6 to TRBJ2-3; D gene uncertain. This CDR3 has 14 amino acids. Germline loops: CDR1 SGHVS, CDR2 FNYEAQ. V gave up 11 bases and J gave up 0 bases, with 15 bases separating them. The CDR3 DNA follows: TGTGCCGCCCCTCCACCCACTAGCACAGATACGCAGTATTTT. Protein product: CAAPPPTSTDTQYF.

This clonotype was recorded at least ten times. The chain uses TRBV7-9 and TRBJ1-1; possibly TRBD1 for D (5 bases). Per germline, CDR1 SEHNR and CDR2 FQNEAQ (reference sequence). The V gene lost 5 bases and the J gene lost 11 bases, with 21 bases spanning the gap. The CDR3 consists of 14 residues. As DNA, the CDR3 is TGTGCCAGCAGCCGGGTAACAGGACCCGGGGAGGCTTTCTTT. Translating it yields CASSRVTGPGEAFF.

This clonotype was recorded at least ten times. CDR3 residues: CSARRGASADTQYF. The CDR3 DNA is TGCAGTGCTAGAAGGGGGGCGAGCGCAGATACGCAGTATTTT. The chain combines TRBV20-1 with TRBJ2-3; perhaps D is TRBD1 or TRBD2 (6 bases each). The CDR3 loop spans 14 amino acids. Germline V gene lookup returns CDR1 DFQATT and CDR2 SNEGSKA (reference sequence). Trimming cost V 2 bases and J 4 bases, with 13 bases left between them.

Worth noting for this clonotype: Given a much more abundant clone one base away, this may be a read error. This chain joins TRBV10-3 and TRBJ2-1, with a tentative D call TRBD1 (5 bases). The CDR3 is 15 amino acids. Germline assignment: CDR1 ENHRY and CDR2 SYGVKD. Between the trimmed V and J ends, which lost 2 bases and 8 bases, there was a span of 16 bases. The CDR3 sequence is CAISERPHQGHEQFF. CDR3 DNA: TGTGCCATCAGTGAGAGGCCTCATCAGGGCCATGAGCAGTTCTTC.

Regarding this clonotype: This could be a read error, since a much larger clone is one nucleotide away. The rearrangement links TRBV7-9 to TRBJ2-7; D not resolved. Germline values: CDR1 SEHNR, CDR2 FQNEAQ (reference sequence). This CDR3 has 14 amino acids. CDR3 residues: CAGSLGLRSYEQYF. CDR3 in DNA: TGTGCCGGCAGCTTAGGGCTTCGCTCCTACGAGCAGTACTTC.

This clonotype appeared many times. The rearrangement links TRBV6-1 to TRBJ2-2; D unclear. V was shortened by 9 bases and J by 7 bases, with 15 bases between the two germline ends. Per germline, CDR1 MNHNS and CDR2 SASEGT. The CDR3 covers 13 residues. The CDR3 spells CASPGVSGGELFF. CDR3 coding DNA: TGTGCCAGTCCTGGGGTGTCGGGCGGGGAGCTGTTTTTT.

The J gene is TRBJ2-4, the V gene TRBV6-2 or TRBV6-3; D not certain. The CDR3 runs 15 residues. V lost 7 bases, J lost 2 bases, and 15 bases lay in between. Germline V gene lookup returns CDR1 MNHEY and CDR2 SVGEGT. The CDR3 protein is CASTSPEMTKNIQYF. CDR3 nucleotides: TGTGCCAGCACCTCCCCTGAAATGACCAAAAACATTCAGTACTTC.

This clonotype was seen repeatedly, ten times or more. In DNA, the CDR3 is TGTGCCAGCAGTTTTTCGATCGGGGCATGGACCTACGAGCAGTACTTC. Translation: CASSFSIGAWTYEQYF. The chain combines TRBV12-3 or TRBV12-4 with TRBJ2-7; D could derive from TRBD1 or TRBD2 (5 bases each). CDR3 length: 16 residues. V dropped 3 bases and J dropped 2 bases, with 17 bases sitting between them.